This is a list of T cell receptor beta chains from one sample in a study of lymphopenia after photon versus proton radiotherapy. Sequencing was performed with immunoSEQ multiplex PCR; in TCRdb, only in-frame clones are kept and a portion is missing. The table lists about 25,000 clones, approximately 88% of them singletons, with roughly 18% in the top ten. The material sequenced was peripheral blood, taken from a patient treated with photon-based radiotherapy. Receptors were obtained from a man aged 45-65 years with gastric cancer. Each CDR3 is given with its conserved first and last residue. The D gene is left open where the match is weak. For some rows the clone size is stated as once, few or many, or as a class when expanded; others skip it.

clone_size	v_call	d_call	j_call	cdr3_aa	cdr3_nt
-	TRBV4-3	-	TRBJ1-1	CASSQAANTEAFF	TGCGCCAGCAGCCAGGCAGCGAACACTGAAGCTTTCTTT
-	TRBV4-3	-	TRBJ2-2	CASSQDQGRTGELFF	TGCGCCAGCAGCCAAGACCAGGGACGCACCGGGGAGCTGTTTTTT
-	TRBV6-5	-	TRBJ2-5	CARRRTLSPQETQYF	TGTGCCAGGAGGAGGACACTCAGCCCTCAAGAGACCCAGTACTTC
-	TRBV27	-	TRBJ2-2	CASSLSGVGELFF	TGTGCCAGCAGTTTATCAGGTGTCGGGGAGCTGTTTTTT
-	TRBV5-6	-	TRBJ1-6	CASSFEPSPLHF	TGTGCCAGCAGCTTTGAACCTTCACCCCTCCACTTT
-	TRBV11-2	-	TRBJ1-1	CASSRLVNTEAFF	TGTGCCAGCAGCCGACTGGTGAACACTGAAGCTTTCTTT
once	TRBV21-1	-	TRBJ2-7	CASSKGWEQLSYEQYF	TGTGCCAGCAGCAAAGGGTGGGAACAGCTCTCCTACGAGCAGTACTTC
few	TRBV30	-	TRBJ1-6	CAWVGQSNNSPLHF	TGTGCCTGGGTCGGACAGTCGAATAATTCACCCCTCCACTTT
-	TRBV10-1	-	TRBJ2-7	CASSDETGTYEQYF	TGCGCCAGCAGTGATGAGACAGGAACCTACGAGCAGTACTTC
-	TRBV18	TRBD2	TRBJ2-3	CASSQSGGAPDTQYF	TGTGCCAGCTCTCAAAGCGGGGGGGCCCCAGATACGCAGTATTTT